These 25 T cell receptor beta chains were sequenced from one sample in a study of T cell responses to AZD1222 COVID-19 vaccine. The table came from immunoSEQ multiplex PCR; TCRdb's copy has only in-frame clones and leaves some out. Among around 140,000 clones listed, around nine tenths were seen once. Source: peripheral blood, taken on day 0 of AZD1222 vaccination. The receptors come from an adult in good health.

V and J are TRBV19 and TRBJ1-5, with a weak D call TRBD1 (6 bases). V shed 6 bases and J shed 4 bases, with 16 bases lying between them. The length of the CDR3 is 15 residues. Germline-derived CDR1 and CDR2 are LNHDA and SQIVND (reference sequence). The CDR3 here is CASRTQGGGNQPQHF. CDR3 DNA: TGTGCCAGTAGGACACAGGGAGGTGGGAATCAGCCCCAGCATTTT.

The chain joins TRBV28 to TRBJ1-1; D possibly corresponds to TRBD1 (5 bases). Trimming left V 1 base short and J 2 bases short, with 11 bases between. Germline values: CDR1 MDHEN, CDR2 SYDVKM. The CDR3 spans 15 residues. CDR3 protein: CASSLSGTANTEAFF. DNA for the CDR3: TGTGCCAGCAGTTTATCTGGGACTGCCAACACTGAAGCTTTCTTT.

The chain couples TRBV27 to TRBJ2-3; unclear D gene. This CDR3 is 15 amino acids long. The germline CDR1 and CDR2 sequences are MNHEY and SMNVEV (reference sequence). The germline V and J ends were trimmed by 4 bases and 0 bases, with 11 bases remaining between them. Here the CDR3 reads CASSYMGISTDTQYF. The CDR3 DNA reads TGTGCCAGCAGTTATATGGGAATTAGCACAGATACGCAGTATTTT.

The chain uses TRBV9 and TRBJ2-7; D may be TRBD2 (5 bases). The CDR3 contains 14 residues. CDR1 is SGDLS, CDR2 YYNGEE, per germline. With 4 bases removed from V and 6 bases from J, the gap between germline ends came to 17 bases. CDR3 sequence: CASSLPGEGTEQYF. The CDR3 region has the DNA TGTGCCAGCAGCCTCCCCGGAGAGGGCACCGAGCAGTACTTC.

The J gene is TRBJ1-1, the V gene TRBV19; D gene ambiguous. V was clipped by 8 bases and J by 6 bases, with 13 bases between them. The CDR3 consists of 12 residues. Germline lookup yields CDR1 LNHDA and CDR2 SQIVND (reference sequence). CDR3 sequence reads: CASSSRRAEAFF. CDR3 nucleotide sequence: TGTGCCAGTTCGTCGAGACGAGCTGAAGCTTTCTTT.

As to this clone: Different DNA sequences within this sample yield the same CDR3. J is TRBJ1-1 and V is TRBV5-1; D not certain. V was clipped by 0 bases and J by 4 bases, with 7 bases between them. The CDR3 length is 13 residues. The germline CDR1 and CDR2 sequences are SGHRS and YFSETQ. In nucleotides, the CDR3 is TGCGCCAGCAGCTTGGGGGGAAGCACTGAAGCTTTCTTT. Residues: CASSLGGSTEAFF.

V is TRBV15 and J is TRBJ1-4, with 10 bases identical to TRBD1. There are 16 residues in the CDR3. With V trimmed by 0 bases and J by 8 bases, 6 bases remained unmatched. Germline loops: CDR1 LNHNV, CDR2 YYDKDF (reference sequence). This chain's CDR3 is CATSRDRDRGYEKLFF. The CDR3, as DNA: TGTGCCACCAGCAGAGACCGGGACAGGGGTTACGAAAAACTGTTTTTT.

The chain has TRBV12-3 or TRBV12-4 and TRBJ1-1; no clear D gene. CDR3 length: 11 residues. The V end lost 7 bases, the J end lost 6 bases, and 9 bases lay between the germline ends. CDR3 bases: TGTGCCAGCATACGAGGAGCTGAAGCTTTCTTT. It codes for CASIRGAEAFF.

The count of this clone is one. The chain joins TRBV7-2 to TRBJ1-4; tentative D call: TRBD1 (5 bases). The V gene's germline CDR1 is SGHTA and CDR2 FQGNSA. V was clipped by 1 base and J by 1 base, with 7 bases between them. The CDR3 runs 15 residues. As DNA, the CDR3 is TGTGCCAGCAGCTTAGTTAGGGGAACTAATGAAAAACTGTTTTTT. It codes for CASSLVRGTNEKLFF.

The chain joins TRBV29-1 to TRBJ1-1; D may be TRBD1 (5 bases). V was pared by 6 bases and J by 0 bases, with 8 bases between. This CDR3 is built from 12 residues. Germline V lookup: CDR1 SQVTM, CDR2 ANQGSEA. CDR3 DNA sequence: TGCAGCGTAGGAGGGGTGAACACTGAAGCTTTCTTT. Translation: CSVGGVNTEAFF.

The genes are TRBV7-9 and TRBJ2-2; tentative D call: TRBD2 (6 bases). Trimming removed 1 base from V and 4 bases from J, with 7 bases in between. The CDR3 extends over 14 amino acids. The V gene's germline CDR1 is SEHNR and CDR2 FQNEAQ (reference sequence). CDR3 bases: TGTGCCAGCAGCTTAGGGGGGGTCACCGGGGAGCTGTTTTTT. Its translation: CASSLGGVTGELFF.

The chain is built from TRBV5-1 and TRBJ1-3; 10 bases are shared with TRBD1. The CDR3 sequence is 19 residues long. CDR1 SGHRS and CDR2 YFSETQ come from the germline V gene. The V gene end was trimmed by 1 base and the J gene end by 2 bases; junction bases not matched to a gene: 12. The CDR3 DNA is TGCGCCAGCAGCTTGAATGGACAGGGGGGACCAAGAACTGGAAACACCATATATTTT. Translated, it gives CASSLNGQGGPRTGNTIYF. Filled out from reference TRBV5-1 and TRBJ1-3, the complete variable domain reads KAGVTQTPRYLIKTRGQQVTLSCSPISGHRSVSWYQQTPGQGLQFLFEYFSETQRNKGNFPGRFSGRQFSNSRSEMNVSTLELGDSALYLCASSLNGQGGPRTGNTIYFGEGSWLTVV.

The chain combines TRBV10-1 with TRBJ2-2; D is ambiguous. CDR3 length equals 13 residues. The V end lost 6 bases, the J end lost 1 base, and 6 bases lay between the germline ends. Germline V gene lookup returns CDR1 WNHNN and CDR2 SYGVQD (reference sequence). The CDR3 spells CASSVQNTGELFF. The CDR3 DNA sequence: TGCGCCAGCAGCGTCCAGAACACCGGGGAGCTGTTTTTT.

This chain joins TRBV19 and TRBJ2-1; perhaps D is TRBD1 or TRBD2 (5 bases each). The CDR3 is 15 residues long. V lost 6 bases to trimming and J lost 8 bases, with 20 bases between them. Germline values: CDR1 LNHDA, CDR2 SQIVND (reference sequence). The CDR3 loop is CASRPGTFVHYEQFF. CDR3 coding DNA: TGTGCCAGTAGGCCGGGGACCTTCGTCCATTATGAGCAGTTCTTC. Together with reference TRBV19 and TRBJ2-1, the CDR3 gives the full variable domain: DGGITQSPKYLFRKEGQNVTLSCEQNLNHDAMYWYRQDPGQGLRLIYYSQIVNDFQKGDIAEGYSVSREKKESFPLTVTSAQKNPTAFYLCASRPGTFVHYEQFFGPGTRLTVL.

This rearrangement joins TRBV6-2 or TRBV6-3 to TRBJ2-4; 7 nucleotides align to TRBD2. The CDR3 totals 14 residues. The V and J ends lost 2 bases and 6 bases, in that order; junction bases with no gene match: 4. Germline CDR1 MNHEY, CDR2 SVGEGT. The CDR3 reads CASSYREVGNIQYF. CDR3 nucleotides: TGTGCCAGCAGTTACCGGGAGGTTGGAAACATTCAGTACTTC.

A note on this clone: Its ends do not fully match the called genes, so a read error is possible. The rearrangement uses TRBV28 and TRBJ2-1; no firm D call. Germline lookup yields CDR1 MDHEN and CDR2 SYDVKM. The CDR3 spans 15 residues. CDR3 in amino acids: CASSDDSSSHNEQFF. The CDR3 DNA reads as TGTGCCAGCAGTGACGATTCGAGCTCCCACAATGAGCAGTTCTTC.

The J gene is TRBJ2-7, the V gene TRBV7-9, with D unclear. Germline CDR1 is SEHNR and CDR2 is FQNEAQ (reference sequence). The CDR3 has 11 residues. The ends were cut back, 1 base at V and 3 bases at J, with 1 base in the middle. This CDR3 is CASSLVYEQYF. In DNA, the CDR3 is TGTGCCAGCAGCTTAGTCTACGAGCAGTACTTC.

The chain couples TRBV28 to TRBJ2-7, with a possible D match to TRBD1 (6 bases). Germline-derived CDR1 and CDR2 are MDHEN and SYDVKM. The CDR3 totals 16 residues. Trimming cost V 4 bases and J 1 base, with 17 bases left between them. The CDR3 sequence is CASSSTSGTLSYEQYF. The CDR3 coding sequence is TGTGCCAGCAGTTCGACGTCCGGGACACTGTCCTACGAGCAGTACTTC.

The chain uses TRBV28 and TRBJ1-5; D not certain. This CDR3 is built from 14 residues. Looked up from germline, CDR1 is MDHEN and CDR2 is SYDVKM. V lost 5 bases to trimming and J lost 0 bases, with 8 bases between them. The CDR3 DNA reads as TGTGCCAGCAGTCCCCGGGGTAGCAATCAGCCCCAGCATTTT. This sequence encodes CASSPRGSNQPQHF.

J is TRBJ1-2 and V is TRBV29-1; a possible D gene is TRBD1 (5 bases). V dropped 2 bases and J dropped 1 base, with 20 bases sitting between them. This CDR3 spans 17 amino acids. Germline assignment: CDR1 SQVTM and CDR2 ANQGSEA. The CDR3 here is CSVEYFSGGSFNYGYTF. DNA of the CDR3: TGCAGCGTTGAATACTTCTCGGGGGGGAGTTTTAACTATGGCTACACCTTC.

This clone was counted once. This chain connects TRBV6-5 to TRBJ1-1; maybe TRBD1 (5 bases). This CDR3 spans 15 amino acids. With 0 bases removed from V and 3 bases from J, the gap between germline ends came to 11 bases. Germline V gene sequence: CDR1 MNHEY, CDR2 SVGAGI. The CDR3 bases are TGTGCCAGCAGTTACTCGATAAAGGGGTACACTGAAGCTTTCTTT. Its protein product is CASSYSIKGYTEAFF.

The genes are TRBV5-1 and TRBJ1-1; the D gene is possibly TRBD1 (6 bases). V lost 4 bases to trimming and J lost 5 bases, with 12 bases between them. The CDR3 covers 13 residues. Germline CDR1 SGHRS, CDR2 YFSETQ. This chain's CDR3 is CASSRGGLTEAFF. The CDR3 DNA reads TGCGCCAGCAGCCGAGGGGGGCTAACTGAAGCTTTCTTT.

This chain connects TRBV7-9 to TRBJ2-5, with D maybe TRBD2 (5 bases). Germline assignment: CDR1 SEHNR and CDR2 FQNEAQ (reference sequence). Trimming cost V 5 bases and J 7 bases, with 20 bases left between them. CDR3 size: 15 residues. Written as DNA, the CDR3 is TGTGCCAGCAGCCCTTTGGGTACAGAGAGGGTGACCCAGTACTTC. It codes for CASSPLGTERVTQYF.

The chain carries TRBV5-1 and TRBJ1-3, with 7 bases identical to TRBD1. The ends lost 4 bases at V and 4 bases at J; junction bases unmatched: 8. The CDR3 contains 15 residues. Germline V gene sequence: CDR1 SGHRS, CDR2 YFSETQ. DNA for the CDR3: TGCGCCAGCAGCCCCCCGACAGGGATCGGAAACACCATATATTTT. This encodes CASSPPTGIGNTIYF.

The J gene is TRBJ1-1, the V gene TRBV5-6; D is uncertain. The CDR3 sequence is 12 residues long. Trimming left V 7 bases short and J 6 bases short, with 13 bases between. Germline values: CDR1 SGHDT, CDR2 YYEEEE. The CDR3 sequence is CASQSGWAEAFF. The CDR3 DNA reads as TGTGCCAGCCAGTCGGGGTGGGCTGAAGCTTTCTTT.